A selection of T cell receptor beta chains follows, all from one sample in a study of blood T cell repertoires in COVID-19. The method was immunoSEQ multiplex PCR; TCRdb's version includes in-frame clones alone and lacks a portion of them. In the table there are about 270,000 clones, about 89% of which are singletons. The sequenced material came from PBMCs or T cells enriched from blood (not recorded which). The receptor set was obtained from a woman aged 18-29 years who had recovered from COVID-19. The CDR3 runs from the conserved cysteine through the conserved F or W. A D gene is named only where the DNA matches it firmly. Expanded clones are given a class, and other clones once, few, many or no size at all.

NA	11	TRBV25-1	TRBJ1-2	TRBD1	CASSYRGGYTF	TGTGCCAGCAGTTACAGGGGGGGCTACACCTTC
NA	15	TRBV7-2	TRBJ2-7	TRBD1	CASSLGQGLGYEQYF	TGTGCCAGCAGCCTCGGACAGGGCTTAGGGTACGAGCAGTACTTC
NA	14	TRBV4-3	TRBJ2-7	TRBD1	CASSQRTGGYEQYF	TGCGCCAGCAGCCAAAGGACAGGCGGGTACGAGCAGTACTTC
NA	14	TRBV19	TRBJ2-7	NA	CASSISRPTYEQYF	TGTGCCAGTAGTATCTCGCGGCCCACTTACGAGCAGTACTTC
NA	14	TRBV28	TRBJ1-4	TRBD1	CASSRQGFNEKLFF	TGTGCCAGCAGTCGACAGGGCTTTAATGAAAAACTGTTTTTT
NA	15	TRBV7-2	TRBJ2-1	TRBD2	CASSSQRESPHEQFF	TGTGCCAGCAGCTCCCAGCGGGAGTCCCCCCATGAGCAGTTCTTC
NA	13	TRBV6-5	TRBJ2-7	TRBD1	CASSIRGTYEQYF	TGTGCCAGCAGTATCAGGGGGACCTACGAGCAGTACTTC
NA	15	TRBV7-9	TRBJ2-1	TRBD2	CASSLIREAYNEQFF	TGTGCCAGCAGCTTAATCCGGGAGGCATACAATGAGCAGTTCTTC
NA	15	TRBV5-4	TRBJ2-7	TRBD2	CASSLSAGGFYEQYF	TGTGCCAGCAGCTTATCAGCGGGAGGATTCTACGAGCAGTACTTC
once	13	TRBV11-2	TRBJ1-6	NA	CASSSGRNSPLHF	TGTGCCAGCAGCTCTGGGAGGAATTCACCCCTCCACTTT
few	15	TRBV21-1	TRBJ2-7	NA	CASSKDERGLYEQYF	TGTGCCAGCAGCAAAGACGAGCGGGGTCTCTACGAGCAGTACTTC
NA	18	TRBV30	TRBJ2-6	TRBD1	CAWSEKGDRGSGANVLTF	TGTGCCTGGAGTGAAAAAGGGGACAGGGGTTCTGGGGCCAACGTCCTGACTTTC
NA	15	TRBV28	TRBJ2-2	TRBD2	CASKVTSGGRGELFF	TGTGCCAGCAAAGTTACTAGCGGAGGGCGCGGGGAGCTGTTTTTT
NA	20	TRBV3-1/TRBV3-2	TRBJ1-1	TRBD1	CASSHPVTGGVFPPSTEAFF	TGTGCCAGCAGCCACCCAGTTACAGGGGGCGTTTTTCCCCCCTCAACTGAAGCTTTCTTT
NA	14	TRBV10-3	TRBJ1-1	NA	CAITDGQQNTEAFF	TGTGCCATCACCGACGGACAGCAGAACACTGAAGCTTTCTTT
NA	15	TRBV19	TRBJ1-1	NA	CASNTIVSFNTEAFF	TGTGCCAGTAACACTATCGTGAGCTTCAACACTGAAGCTTTCTTT
NA	14	TRBV30	TRBJ2-2	NA	CACLGPNSSGELFF	TGTGCCTGTCTGGGCCCTAATAGTAGCGGGGAGCTGTTTTTT
NA	16	TRBV5-1	TRBJ2-7	TRBD2	CASSLTLGGSNYEQYF	TGCGCCAGCAGCTTGACCCTGGGAGGGAGTAATTACGAGCAGTACTTC
NA	13	TRBV6-6	TRBJ1-5	TRBD1	CASRTGDGQPQHF	TGTGCCAGCAGGACAGGGGACGGCCAGCCCCAGCATTTT
NA	15	TRBV11-2	TRBJ1-2	TRBD1	CASSRPTGGPYGYTF	TGTGCCAGCAGCCGCCCGACAGGGGGCCCCTATGGCTACACCTTC
NA	11	TRBV20-1	TRBJ1-3	NA	CSATSGNTIYF	TGCAGTGCAACATCGGGAAACACCATATATTTT
NA	19	TRBV28	TRBJ1-5	TRBD1	CASSPYLGGTGKIISSQHF	TGTGCCAGCAGTCCGTACCTCGGGGGGACAGGGAAAATTATTTCCTCCCAGCATTTT
NA	20	TRBV7-6	TRBJ1-3	TRBD1	CASSLVGAGGPSFSGNTIYF	TGTGCCAGCAGCTTAGTCGGGGCAGGGGGGCCCTCGTTCTCTGGAAACACCATATATTTT
NA	12	TRBV29-1	TRBJ1-1	NA	CSVEHWGGEAFF	TGCAGCGTTGAACATTGGGGAGGGGAAGCTTTCTTT
NA	13	TRBV6-5	TRBJ2-7	TRBD2	CASGPSGSREQYF	TGTGCCAGCGGGCCTAGCGGGAGTCGCGAGCAGTACTTC
NA	16	TRBV30	TRBJ1-5	NA	CAWSPGWGGGYQPQHF	TGTGCCTGGAGTCCCGGCTGGGGAGGGGGGTACCAGCCCCAGCATTTT
NA	13	TRBV5-4	TRBJ2-7	TRBD1	CASSLPGGREQYF	TGTGCCAGCAGCTTGCCAGGGGGCCGCGAGCAGTACTTC
once	14	TRBV10-2	TRBJ2-7	TRBD2	CASSQTGTSNEQYF	TGCGCCAGCAGTCAAACCGGGACTAGCAACGAGCAGTACTTC
NA	14	TRBV27	TRBJ1-2	NA	CASSLGGGGYGYTF	TGTGCCAGCAGCCTAGGTGGGGGGGGCTATGGCTACACCTTC